This T cell receptor (beta chain) comes out of a study of type 1 regulatory T cells. Background on the study: T-allo10 is a Tr1-enriched, alloantigen-specific CD4 T cell product made in vitro.

TCRdb re-derived calls from the reads in MiXCR, one entry per CDR3 protein. In the table there are about 3,000 distinct CDR3 sequences, 8% to 8.5% of which are singletons. This CDR3 is 13 amino acids long. In germline, CDR1 is DFQATT, CDR2 SNEGSKA (reference sequence). Trimming cost V 5 bases and J 3 bases, with 14 bases left between them. This clonotype is termed medium-sized (0.01 to 0.1%). What it binds is unknown. The clonotype originates from a human donor in good health. Sequenced input: cultured T cells, either the whole culture or a sorted T cell fraction (not recorded which). The chain recombines TRBV20-1 with TRBJ2-7; possibly TRBD2 for D (5 bases). The CDR3, as DNA: TGCAGTGCTGGATCCGGGCGGGTCTACGAGCAGTACTTC. Its protein product is CSAGSGRVYEQYF.